Listed below are T cell receptor beta chains from one sample, sequenced in a study of blood T cells in healthy people across ages. TCRdb used MiXCR to reprocess the 5' RACE reads, holding one entry per CDR3 protein. Of over a million distinct CDR3 sequences in the sample, roughly 60% are singletons; the top ten hold over 5.5%. Sequenced input: blood. These TCRs come from a man in his late teens or twenties in good health. The CDR3 runs from the conserved cysteine through the conserved F or W. A D gene is named only where the DNA matches it firmly. Clone size is stated in some rows and not others, as once, few, many or a class when expanded.

clone_size	d_call	v_call	j_call	cdr3_nt	cdr3_aa
NA	NA	TRBV11-1	TRBJ2-1	TGTGCCAGCAGCTCAACATGGGGTTCCAGGGGAAATGAGCAGTTCTTC	CASSSTWGSRGNEQFF
few	NA	TRBV4-1	TRBJ2-7	TGCGCCAGCAGCCAAGGGTGGGAGCAGTACTTC	CASSQGWEQYF
NA	TRBD1	TRBV10-3	TRBJ2-1	TGTGCCATCAGTGATGCAGGGGGCTATGAGCAGTTCTTC	CAISDAGGYEQFF
NA	NA	TRBV11-2	TRBJ2-5	TGTGCCAGCAGCTTTGGTAACGGCAGGGACCAAGAGACCCAGTACTTC	CASSFGNGRDQETQYF
NA	NA	TRBV7-2	TRBJ1-5	TGTGCCAGCAGCACGGACGGGGGCCAGCCCCAGCATTTT	CASSTDGGQPQHF
NA	TRBD1	TRBV4-1	TRBJ1-2	TGCGCCAGCAGCCAAGACCCAACAGGGGTCGGTGGCTACACCTTC	CASSQDPTGVGGYTF
NA	TRBD1	TRBV7-2	TRBJ1-1	TGTGCCAGCAGCTACGGACAGGCTAACACTGAAGCTTTCTTT	CASSYGQANTEAFF
NA	TRBD1	TRBV11-2	TRBJ1-2	TGTGCCAGCAGCTTCGACAGGGGGCGCATTGGGTTCGGCGGCTACACCTTC	CASSFDRGRIGFGGYTF
NA	TRBD1	TRBV20-1	TRBJ1-2	TGCAGTGCTTACGAAAGACCACAGGGGCGCAGCTATGGCTACACCTTC	CSAYERPQGRSYGYTF
few	NA	TRBV7-2	TRBJ2-3	TGTGCCAGCAGCTCCGGACAGCTTTCAGATACGCAGTATTTT	CASSSGQLSDTQYF
NA	TRBD1	TRBV2	TRBJ1-6	TGTGCCAGCAGTGTCGGCAGGGGGGGATCACCCCTCCACTTT	CASSVGRGGSPLHF
NA	NA	TRBV20-1	TRBJ2-7	TGCAGTGCTAGATCTCCCGGCGACGACGAGCAGTACTTC	CSARSPGDDEQYF
NA	NA	TRBV7-9	TRBJ1-5	TGTGCCAGCAGCTTAAACCCCTCAGGTACGGACAATCAGCCCCAGCATTTT	CASSLNPSGTDNQPQHF
NA	NA	TRBV10-3	TRBJ2-7	TGTGCCACCGGGGGCGGCCCCTCCTACGAGCAGTACTTC	CATGGGPSYEQYF
NA	TRBD1	TRBV27	TRBJ2-5	TGTGCCAGCAGACTACAGGGGAACCAAGAGACCCAGTACTTC	CASRLQGNQETQYF
many	TRBD2	TRBV14	TRBJ2-1	TGTGCCAGCGGTATTACTAGCGGGAGGGCTGGTGAGCAGTTCTTC	CASGITSGRAGEQFF
few	TRBD1	TRBV4-1	TRBJ1-2	TGCGCCAGCAGCCAAGACCGGGACAGGGGATATTATGGCTACACCTTC	CASSQDRDRGYYGYTF
NA	NA	TRBV23-1	TRBJ2-1	TGCGCCAGCAGTCGGTGCAATGAGCAGTTCTTC	CASSRCNEQFF
NA	TRBD1	TRBV20-1	TRBJ1-2	TGCAGTGCTGAAGGCGTGGACAGGCAGACAGTAGGCTATGGCTACACCTTC	CSAEGVDRQTVGYGYTF
NA	NA	TRBV20-1	TRBJ2-2	TGCAGTGCTTCCGGGACTTCGAACACCGGGGAGCTGTTTTTT	CSASGTSNTGELFF
few	NA	TRBV21-1	TRBJ2-6	TGTGCCAGCAGTTTCTTCCGGGACAGGGGGCTCCGCTCTGGGGCCAACGTCCTGACTTTC	CASSFFRDRGLRSGANVLTF
few	NA	TRBV4-2	TRBJ2-3	TGTGCCAGCAGCCAAGGAACATTCCGGGACGGGGCAGATACGCAGTATTTT	CASSQGTFRDGADTQYF
NA	TRBD1	TRBV20-1	TRBJ2-1	TGCAGTGCTAGGCCGCGGGACAGGTCCCTCAATGAGCAGTTCTTC	CSARPRDRSLNEQFF
few	NA	TRBV9	TRBJ2-1	TGTGCCAGCAGCGTAGAAGCGATGGATGAGCAGTTCTTC	CASSVEAMDEQFF
few	NA	TRBV12-3/TRBV12-4	TRBJ2-5	TGTGCCAGCAGTTTGGGGTCACCGTGGGAGACCCAGTACTTC	CASSLGSPWETQYF
NA	TRBD2	TRBV7-9	TRBJ2-7	TGTGCCAGCAGCTTCGGACTAGCGGCCTCCGACGGGCAGTACTTC	CASSFGLAASDGQYF
NA	TRBD1	TRBV7-2	TRBJ1-2	TGTGCCAGCAGCCGTCCGGGACAGGGGAACTATGGCTACACCTTC	CASSRPGQGNYGYTF
once	NA	TRBV20-1	TRBJ1-2	TGCAGTGCCACCCAACAGGCTTACTATGGCTACACCTTC	CSATQQAYYGYTF
few	TRBD1	TRBV29-1	TRBJ1-1	TGCAGCGTTGTCGCACAGGGGAGGAAGGGTGAAGCTTTCTTT	CSVVAQGRKGEAFF
NA	NA	TRBV15	TRBJ2-4	TGTGCCACCAGCAGAGGCTACGGGCAGTACTTC	CATSRGYGQYF
few	NA	TRBV20-1	TRBJ1-2	TGCAGTGCTAGAGTTGGTAGGGCGGAGGGCTACACCTTC	CSARVGRAEGYTF
few	TRBD2	TRBV29-1	TRBJ2-3	TGCAGCGTTGTCAAGCGGGAGGACACAGATACGCAGTATTTT	CSVVKREDTDTQYF
NA	NA	TRBV7-2	TRBJ2-5	TGTGCCAGCAGCTTAGGGAGGACTTCCCAAGAGACCCAGTACTTC	CASSLGRTSQETQYF
NA	NA	TRBV10-3	TRBJ2-6	TGTGCCATCAGTGACGTATCTGGGGCCAACGTCCTGACTTTC	CAISDVSGANVLTF
NA	NA	TRBV30	TRBJ1-6	TGTGCCTGGACCCCGGGGGCAGGGGCTAATCCACCCCTCCACTTT	CAWTPGAGANPPLHF
NA	NA	TRBV10-3	TRBJ2-3	TGTGCCATCAGTGAGTCTCCCTTCCCCCACAGAAGGACAGATACGCAGTATTTT	CAISESPFPHRRTDTQYF
NA	TRBD2	TRBV4-3	TRBJ2-1	TGCGCCAGCAGTAGGACTAGCGGGGCCTCGGCGCGTGAGCAGTTCTTC	CASSRTSGASAREQFF